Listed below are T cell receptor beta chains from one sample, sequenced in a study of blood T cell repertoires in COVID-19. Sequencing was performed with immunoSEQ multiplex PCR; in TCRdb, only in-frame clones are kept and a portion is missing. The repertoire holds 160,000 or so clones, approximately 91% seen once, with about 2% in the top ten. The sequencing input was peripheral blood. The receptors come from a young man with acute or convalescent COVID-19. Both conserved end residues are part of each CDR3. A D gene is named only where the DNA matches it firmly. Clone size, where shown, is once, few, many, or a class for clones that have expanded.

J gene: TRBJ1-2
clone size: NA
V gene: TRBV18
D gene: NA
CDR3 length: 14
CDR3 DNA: TGTGCCAGCTCACCACCGGGCGGGGCGCATGGCTACACCTTC
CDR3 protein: CASSPPGGAHGYTF

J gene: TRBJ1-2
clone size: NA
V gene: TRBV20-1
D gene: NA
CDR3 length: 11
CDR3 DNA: TGCAGTGCCGGGACACCCTATGGCTACACCTTC
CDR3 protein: CSAGTPYGYTF

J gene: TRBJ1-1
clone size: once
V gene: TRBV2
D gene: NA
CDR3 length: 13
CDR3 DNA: TGTGCCAGCAGTATACGGGAGAACACTGAAGCTTTCTTT
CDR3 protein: CASSIRENTEAFF

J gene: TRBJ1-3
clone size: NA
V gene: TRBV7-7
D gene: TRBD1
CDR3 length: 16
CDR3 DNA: TGTGCCAGCAGCCCGATTGGACAGGGGGGTGGAAACACCATATATTTT
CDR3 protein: CASSPIGQGGGNTIYF

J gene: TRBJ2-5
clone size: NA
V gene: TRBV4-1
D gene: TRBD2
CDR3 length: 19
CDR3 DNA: TGCGCCAGCAGCCAAGTTATTCCCTATGGCGGGAGGGCACAAGAGACCCAGTACTTC
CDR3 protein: CASSQVIPYGGRAQETQYF

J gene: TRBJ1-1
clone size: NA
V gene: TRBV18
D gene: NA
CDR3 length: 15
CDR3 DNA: TGTGCCAGCTCACCGCAGGGACTGAAGAACACTGAAGCTTTCTTT
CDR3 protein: CASSPQGLKNTEAFF

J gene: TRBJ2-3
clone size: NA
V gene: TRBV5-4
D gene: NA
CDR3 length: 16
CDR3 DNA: TGTGCCAGCAGCCTAGCCACCGCCGGCTCCACAGATACGCAGTATTTT
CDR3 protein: CASSLATAGSTDTQYF

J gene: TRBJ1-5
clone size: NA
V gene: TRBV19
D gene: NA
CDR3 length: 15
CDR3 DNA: TGTGCCAGTAGTATGACGGGATATAGCAATCAGCCCCAGCATTTT
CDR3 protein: CASSMTGYSNQPQHF

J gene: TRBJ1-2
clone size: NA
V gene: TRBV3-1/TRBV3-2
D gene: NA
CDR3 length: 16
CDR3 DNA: TGTGCCAGCAGCCAAGATGATACAGGGAGGGTCTATGGCTACACCTTC
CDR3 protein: CASSQDDTGRVYGYTF

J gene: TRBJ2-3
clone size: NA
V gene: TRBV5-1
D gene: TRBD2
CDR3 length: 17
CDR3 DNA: TGCGCCAGCAGCTTGGAGGTACTAGCGGGGGGCACAGATACGCAGTATTTT
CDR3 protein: CASSLEVLAGGTDTQYF

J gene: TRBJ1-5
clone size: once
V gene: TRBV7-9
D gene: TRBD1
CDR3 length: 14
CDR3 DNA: TGTGCCAGCAGCTTAGGCAGGGGGCTTCAGCCCCAGCATTTT
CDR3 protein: CASSLGRGLQPQHF

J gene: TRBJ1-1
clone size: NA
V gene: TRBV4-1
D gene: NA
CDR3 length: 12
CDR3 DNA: TGCGCCAGCAGCCAGGGCTTCGCTGAAGCTTTCTTT
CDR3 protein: CASSQGFAEAFF

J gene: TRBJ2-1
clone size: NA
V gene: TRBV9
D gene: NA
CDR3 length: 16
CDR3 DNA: TGTGCCAGCAGCCCCACCGGGTTTACCTCCTACAATGAGCAGTTCTTC
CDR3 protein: CASSPTGFTSYNEQFF

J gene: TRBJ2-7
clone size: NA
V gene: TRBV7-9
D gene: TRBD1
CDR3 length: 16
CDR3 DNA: TGTGCCAGCAGCTTGGACAGGGGTTCCCTTGGTTACGAGCAGTACTTC
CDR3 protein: CASSLDRGSLGYEQYF

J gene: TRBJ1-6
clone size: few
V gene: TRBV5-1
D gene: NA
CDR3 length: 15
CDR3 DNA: TGCGCCAGCAGCGAACCTGGACTACTTAATTCACCCCTCCACTTT
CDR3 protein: CASSEPGLLNSPLHF

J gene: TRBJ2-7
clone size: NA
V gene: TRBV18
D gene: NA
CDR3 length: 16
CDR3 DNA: TGTGCCAGCTCACCAGTGGCGGGACAGAGCTCCTACGAGCAGTACTTC
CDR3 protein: CASSPVAGQSSYEQYF

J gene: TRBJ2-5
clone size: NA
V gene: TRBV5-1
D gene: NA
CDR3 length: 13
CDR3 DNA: TGCGCCAGCCTACGATACAGGGATGAGACCCAGTACTTC
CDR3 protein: CASLRYRDETQYF

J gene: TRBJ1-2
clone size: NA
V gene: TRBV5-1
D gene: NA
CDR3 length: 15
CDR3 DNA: TGCGCCAGCAGCCCCGACGGGGGTTTAGTGTATGGCTACACCTTC
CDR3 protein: CASSPDGGLVYGYTF

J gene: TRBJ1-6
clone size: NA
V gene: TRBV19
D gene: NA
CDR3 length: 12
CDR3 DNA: TGTGCCGTAGGGGCGGGGGATTCACCCCTCCACTTT
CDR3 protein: CAVGAGDSPLHF

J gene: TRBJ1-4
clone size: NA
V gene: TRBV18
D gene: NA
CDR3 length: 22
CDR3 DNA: TGTGCCAGCTCACCTGTGCCAGGAGGAGGGAGCGGTGGATTTGCAACTAATGAAAAACTGTTTTTT
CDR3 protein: CASSPVPGGGSGGFATNEKLFF

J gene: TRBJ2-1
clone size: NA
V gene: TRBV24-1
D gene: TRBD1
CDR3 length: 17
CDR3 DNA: TGTGCCACCAGTGATCCCTCACAGGGGGTAATTGGTACCGAGCAGTTCTTC
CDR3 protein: CATSDPSQGVIGTEQFF

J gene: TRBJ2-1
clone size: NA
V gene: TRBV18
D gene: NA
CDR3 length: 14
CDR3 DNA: TGTGCCAGCTCACCCTTTCGGCCGGGCAATGAGCAGTTCTTC
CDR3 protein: CASSPFRPGNEQFF

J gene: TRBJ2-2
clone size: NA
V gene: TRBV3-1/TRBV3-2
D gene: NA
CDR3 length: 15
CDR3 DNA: TGTGCCAGCAGCCAATATATACAATTCACCGGGGAGCTGTTTTTT
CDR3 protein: CASSQYIQFTGELFF

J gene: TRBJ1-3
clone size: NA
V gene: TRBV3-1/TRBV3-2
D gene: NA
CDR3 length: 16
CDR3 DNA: TGTGCCAGCAGCCCACGCTTGGACAGCTCTGGAAACACCATATATTTT
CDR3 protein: CASSPRLDSSGNTIYF

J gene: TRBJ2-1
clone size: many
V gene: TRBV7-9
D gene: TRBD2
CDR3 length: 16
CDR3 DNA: TGTGCCAGCAGCTCTACGGGGAGGGGAATTATCCATGAGCAGTTCTTC
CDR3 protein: CASSSTGRGIIHEQFF

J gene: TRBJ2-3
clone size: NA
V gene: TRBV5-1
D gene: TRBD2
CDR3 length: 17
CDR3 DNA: TGCGCCAGCAGTCATTTAGCGGGGTCGGGGCTCACAGATACGCAGTATTTT
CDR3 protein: CASSHLAGSGLTDTQYF

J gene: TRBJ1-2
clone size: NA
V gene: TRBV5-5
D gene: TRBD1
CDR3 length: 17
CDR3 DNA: TGTGCCAGCAGCTTGGCCCTTTCGACAGGGGGCGAATATGGCTACACCTTC
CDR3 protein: CASSLALSTGGEYGYTF

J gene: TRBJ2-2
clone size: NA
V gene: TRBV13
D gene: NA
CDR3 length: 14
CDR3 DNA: TGTGCCAGCAGCCTCTACAGGGCTTTGGGGGAGCTGTTTTTT
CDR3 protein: CASSLYRALGELFF

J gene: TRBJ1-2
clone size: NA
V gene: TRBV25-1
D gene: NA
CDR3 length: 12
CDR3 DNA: TGTGCCAGCACCGGGGGACCGGATGGCTACACCTTC
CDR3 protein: CASTGGPDGYTF

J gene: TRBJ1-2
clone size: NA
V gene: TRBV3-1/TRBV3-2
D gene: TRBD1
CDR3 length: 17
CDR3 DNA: TGTGCCAGCAGCCGTGGGACAGGGGGCTCCTTTAACTATGGCTACACCTTC
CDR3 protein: CASSRGTGGSFNYGYTF